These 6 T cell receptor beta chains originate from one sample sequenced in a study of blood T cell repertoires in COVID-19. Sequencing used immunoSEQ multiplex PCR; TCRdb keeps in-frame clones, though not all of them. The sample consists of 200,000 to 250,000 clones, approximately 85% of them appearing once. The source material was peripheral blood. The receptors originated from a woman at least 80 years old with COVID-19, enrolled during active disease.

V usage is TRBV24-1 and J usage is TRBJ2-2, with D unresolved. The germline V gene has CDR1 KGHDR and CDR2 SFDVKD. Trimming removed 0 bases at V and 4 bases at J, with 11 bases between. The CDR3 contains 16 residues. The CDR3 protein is CATSDLQALSTGELFF. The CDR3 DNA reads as TGTGCCACCAGTGATTTGCAGGCGTTGAGCACCGGGGAGCTGTTTTTT.

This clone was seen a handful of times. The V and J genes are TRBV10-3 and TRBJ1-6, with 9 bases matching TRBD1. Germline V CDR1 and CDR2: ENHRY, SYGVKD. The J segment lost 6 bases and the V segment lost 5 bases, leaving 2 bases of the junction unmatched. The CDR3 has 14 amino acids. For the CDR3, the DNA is TGTGCCATCAGTCGGGACAGGGTTAATTCACCCCTCCACTTT. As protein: CAISRDRVNSPLHF.

CDR3 region: CASSSGREYGYTF. The CDR3 region has the DNA TGTGCCAGCAGCTCCGGACGGGAGTATGGCTACACCTTC. The rearrangement joins TRBV7-8 to TRBJ1-2; D gene unclear. Germline CDR1 is SGHVS and CDR2 is FQNEAQ. The CDR3 spans 13 residues. V lost 4 bases and J lost 5, with 11 bases in between.

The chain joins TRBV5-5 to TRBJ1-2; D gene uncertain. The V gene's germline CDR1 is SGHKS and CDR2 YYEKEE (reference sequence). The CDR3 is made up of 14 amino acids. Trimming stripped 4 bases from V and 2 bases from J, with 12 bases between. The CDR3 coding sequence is TGTGCCAGCAGCCCGCGCACAGTCAACTATGGCTACACCTTC. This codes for CASSPRTVNYGYTF.

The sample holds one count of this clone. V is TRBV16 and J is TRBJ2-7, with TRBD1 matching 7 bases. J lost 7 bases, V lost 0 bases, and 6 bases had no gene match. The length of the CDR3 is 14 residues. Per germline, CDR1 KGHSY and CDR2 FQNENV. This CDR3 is CASSQSRQGYEQYF. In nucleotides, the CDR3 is TGTGCCAGCAGCCAATCGAGACAGGGCTATGAGCAGTACTTC.

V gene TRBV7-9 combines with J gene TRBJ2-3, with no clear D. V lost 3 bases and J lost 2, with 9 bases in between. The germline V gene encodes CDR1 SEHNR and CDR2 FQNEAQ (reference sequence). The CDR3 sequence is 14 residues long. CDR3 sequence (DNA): TGTGCCAGCAGCTTTTCGAGTATCACAGATACGCAGTATTTT. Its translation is CASSFSSITDTQYF.